A single TCR beta chain is shown here with its context. TCRdb processed the RT-PCR reads anew with MiXCR; each CDR3 protein has one entry. The sample has some 200,000 distinct CDR3 sequences; around 41% are singletons. This record belongs to a study of patients and donors after allogeneic stem cell transplantation. CDR1 is KGHSH, CDR2 LQKENI, per germline. V lost 4 bases to trimming and J lost 7 bases, with 10 bases between them. The CDR3 sequence is 12 residues long. The chain employs TRBV18 and TRBJ1-2, with D unclear. The source is a human donor who was either an allogeneic HSCT recipient or a stem cell or donor lymphocyte infusion donor (not recorded which). It is not recorded whose cells these are; they may come from a transplant donor. The sequencing sample was made of blood, either unsorted or a sorted T cell fraction (not recorded which). CDR3 coding DNA: TGTGCCAGCTCACTCCGGGAAAGTGGCTACACCTTC. Translation: CASSLRESGYTF. The whole variable domain, remainder taken from reference TRBV18 and TRBJ1-2, is NAGVMQNPRHLVRRRGQEARLRCSPMKGHSHVYWYRQLPEEGLKFMVYLQKENIIDESGMPKERFSAEFPKEGPSILRIQQVVRGDSAAYFCASSLRESGYTFGSGTRLTVV.